The 28 T cell receptor beta chains listed next were all sequenced from one sample in a study of OX40 agonist ivuxolimab in advanced cancers. Profiling relied on immunoSEQ multiplex PCR, and the TCRdb table lists in-frame clones only, not all of them. The data hold approximately 64,000 clones, with approximately 86% observed a single time. The starting material was CD4+ or CD8+ T cells sorted from blood, obtained in a trial of the OX40 agonist ivuxolimab. These receptors all come from an adult with an advanced solid tumor such as melanoma, head and neck, liver or kidney cancer.

J is TRBJ1-1 and V is TRBV10-1; a weak D match, TRBD1 (5 bases). This CDR3 is built from 12 residues. Germline-derived CDR1 and CDR2 are WNHNN and SYGVQD (reference sequence). V was trimmed by 7 bases and J by 4 bases, leaving 10 bases between them. The CDR3 loop is CASIRGFTEAFF. CDR3 sequence (DNA): TGCGCCAGCATAAGGGGTTTCACTGAAGCTTTCTTT.

This clone came up a few times. This chain joins TRBV19 and TRBJ1-1; 7 bases match TRBD1. The CDR3 totals 14 residues. Looked up from germline, CDR1 is LNHDA and CDR2 is SQIVND (reference sequence). J lost 1 base, V lost 4 bases, and 3 bases had no gene match. Written as DNA, the CDR3 is TGTGCCAGTAGTAGGGGACAGTCGAACACTGAAGCTTTCTTT. Its protein is CASSRGQSNTEAFF.

The rearrangement links TRBV11-2 to TRBJ2-3, with TRBD2 identical over 9 bases. Per germline, CDR1 SGHAT and CDR2 FQNNGV. The J segment lost 11 bases and the V segment lost 2 bases, leaving 11 bases of the junction unmatched. The CDR3 contains 15 residues. Here the CDR3 reads CASSLLSGRFSKQYF. The CDR3 region has the DNA TGTGCCAGCAGCTTATTGAGCGGGAGGTTCTCTAAGCAGTATTTT.

The chain has TRBV28 and TRBJ2-2; 8 bases are a match to TRBD1. Germline lookup yields CDR1 MDHEN and CDR2 SYDVKM. V was clipped by 7 bases and J by 3 bases; unmatched bases: 1. CDR3 length equals 13 residues. The CDR3 bases are TGTGCCAGCACGGACAGGGACACCGGGGAGCTGTTTTTT. It is translated as CASTDRDTGELFF. Full variable domain (missing parts from reference TRBV28 and TRBJ2-2): DVKVTQSSRYLVKRTGEKVFLECVQDMDHENMFWYRQDPGLGLRLIYFSYDVKMKEKGDIPEGYSVSREKKERFSLILESASTNQTSMYLCASTDRDTGELFFGEGSRLTVL.

The genes are TRBV4-1 and TRBJ1-3; no clear D. The CDR3 covers 15 residues. Germline CDR1 reads MGHRA; CDR2 reads YSYEKL. V dropped 1 base and J dropped 1 base, with 8 bases sitting between them. CDR3 amino acids: CASSQVSQSGNTIYF. CDR3 nucleotide sequence: TGCGCCAGCAGCCAAGTTTCTCAGTCTGGAAACACCATATATTTT.

The rearrangement links TRBV6-5 to TRBJ2-7; a weak D match, TRBD1 (6 bases). CDR1 and CDR2 from the germline V gene are MNHEY and SVGAGI. V shed 2 bases and J shed 1 base, with 6 bases lying between them. The CDR3 totals 13 residues. DNA of the CDR3: TGTGCCAGCAGTTACGGACAGTCCTACGAGCAGTACTTC. Protein product: CASSYGQSYEQYF.

The rearrangement joins TRBV7-2 to TRBJ2-2; a possible D gene is TRBD1 (7 bases). The V gene's germline CDR1 is SGHTA and CDR2 FQGNSA. The CDR3 length is 15 residues. Trimming cost V 1 base and J 5 bases, with 11 bases left between them. The CDR3 DNA reads as TGTGCCAGCAGCTTAGGACAGGGAGGTACCGGGGAGCTGTTTTTT. It specifies CASSLGQGGTGELFF.

The chain joins TRBV27 to TRBJ2-7, with D possibly being TRBD1 (6 bases). Deletions cut 2 bases from V and 0 bases from J, with 14 bases between. CDR3 length equals 16 residues. Germline assignment: CDR1 MNHEY and CDR2 SMNVEV (reference sequence). DNA for the CDR3: TGTGCCAGCAGTTTAGTATGCCAGGACAGCTCCTACGAGCAGTACTTC. Translation gives CASSLVCQDSSYEQYF.

V is TRBV6-1 and J is TRBJ2-2; no firm D call. The CDR3 runs 16 residues. Per germline, CDR1 MNHNS and CDR2 SASEGT. V lost 2 bases and J lost 0, with 10 bases in between. CDR3 DNA sequence: TGTGCCAGCAGTGAACGTTTGCGTTCGAACACCGGGGAGCTGTTTTTT. This codes for CASSERLRSNTGELFF.

This clone occurred once. The CDR3 region is CASSFAGNTIYF. Written as DNA, the CDR3 is TGTGCCAGCAGTTTCGCTGGAAACACCATATATTTT. The chain combines TRBV28 with TRBJ1-3; D is unclear. CDR1 is MDHEN and CDR2 is SYDVKM in the germline V gene. The CDR3 loop spans 12 amino acids. V lost 3 bases to trimming and J lost 2 bases, with 2 bases between them.

The chain uses TRBV5-1 and TRBJ2-3; D is possibly TRBD2 (6 bases). Germline values: CDR1 SGHRS, CDR2 YFSETQ. V dropped 0 bases and J dropped 0 bases, with 11 bases sitting between them. This CDR3 is 16 amino acids long. The CDR3 bases are TGCGCCAGCAGCTTGGGGTGGAGGGCTAGCACAGATACGCAGTATTTT. It translates to CASSLGWRASTDTQYF.

The chain has TRBV28 and TRBJ2-7; D ambiguous. V lost 6 bases and J lost 3, with 12 bases in between. There are 13 residues in the CDR3. Germline lookup yields CDR1 MDHEN and CDR2 SYDVKM. This CDR3 is CASSPDSNYEQYF. In DNA, the CDR3 is TGTGCCAGCAGCCCCGATTCGAACTACGAGCAGTACTTC.

The gene calls are TRBV11-2 and TRBJ2-7; D remains unclear. V was clipped by 1 base and J by 5 bases, with 3 bases between them. The CDR3 runs to 11 residues. Germline V gives CDR1 SGHAT, CDR2 FQNNGV. The DNA for the CDR3 is TGTGCCAGCAGCTTAGGCCACGAGCAGTACTTC. It translates to CASSLGHEQYF.

The V gene is TRBV7-3, the J gene TRBJ2-2; a weak D match, TRBD1 (6 bases). Germline loops: CDR1 SGHTA, CDR2 FQGTGA. The CDR3 spans 14 residues. Between the trimmed V and J ends, which lost 1 base and 4 bases, there was a span of 7 bases. The CDR3 protein is CASSLNRVTGELFF. CDR3 sequence (DNA): TGTGCCAGCAGCTTAAACAGGGTCACCGGGGAGCTGTTTTTT.

The chain carries TRBV10-1 and TRBJ2-4; possible D gene TRBD2, 5 bases. Deletions cut 5 bases from V and 6 bases from J, with 11 bases between. The length of the CDR3 is 13 residues. The germline V gene has CDR1 WNHNN and CDR2 SYGVQD (reference sequence). The CDR3 reads CASSNSGGNIQYF. For the CDR3, the DNA is TGCGCCAGCAGTAACAGTGGAGGAAACATTCAGTACTTC.

This clone was detected a few times. J is TRBJ2-7 and V is TRBV19; possible D gene TRBD1, 5 bases. Germline V lookup: CDR1 LNHDA, CDR2 SQIVND (reference sequence). CDR3 length: 12 amino acids. V lost 5 bases to trimming and J lost 6 bases, with 11 bases between them. The chain's CDR3 is CASSRRVGEQYF. For the CDR3, the DNA is TGTGCCAGTAGTCGCAGGGTCGGCGAGCAGTACTTC.

V is TRBV28 and J is TRBJ1-5; D is perhaps TRBD1 (5 bases). The CDR3 has 13 amino acids. Germline values: CDR1 MDHEN, CDR2 SYDVKM. Trimming took 7 bases from V and 5 from J, leaving 12 bases between them. The CDR3 region has the DNA TGTGCCAGCAAAATGGGAGGGGATCAGCCCCAGCATTTT. It codes for CASKMGGDQPQHF.

The gene calls are TRBV11-2 and TRBJ2-7; unclear D gene. Trimming pared 0 bases from V and 6 bases from J, leaving 15 bases between. Per the germline V gene, CDR1 is SGHAT and CDR2 is FQNNGV. There are 15 residues in the CDR3. This CDR3 reads CASSLESHVGSEQYF. The CDR3 DNA reads TGTGCCAGCAGCTTAGAGTCTCATGTGGGTAGCGAGCAGTACTTC.

V and J are TRBV5-1 and TRBJ2-4, with a weak D call TRBD1 (6 bases). Trimming took 3 bases from V and 0 from J, leaving 19 bases between them. CDR1 and CDR2 (germline): SGHRS, YFSETQ. There are 18 residues in the CDR3. The CDR3: CASSWGQPSALAKNIQYF. CDR3 sequence (DNA): TGCGCCAGCAGCTGGGGGCAGCCTAGTGCTCTAGCCAAAAACATTCAGTACTTC.

V and J are TRBV11-3 and TRBJ2-1; TRBD2 aligns across 14 bases. The CDR3 length is 15 residues. V dropped 5 bases and J dropped 5; count of bases not matched to a gene: 2. CDR1 is SGHNT, CDR2 YENEEA, per germline. The CDR3 region is CASSQGLAGDNEQFF. As DNA, the CDR3 is TGTGCCAGCAGCCAGGGACTAGCGGGGGACAATGAGCAGTTCTTC.

CDR3 bases: TGTGCCAGTAGTATAGGACTGGCGGGGCCTAGCACAGATACGCAGTATTTT. It translates to CASSIGLAGPSTDTQYF. The chain is built from TRBV19 and TRBJ2-3; possible D gene TRBD2, 6 bases. The CDR3 extends over 17 amino acids. V lost 1 base and J lost 0, with 14 bases in between. The germline gives CDR1 LNHDA, CDR2 SQIVND (reference sequence).

The chain joins TRBV5-1 to TRBJ2-3; D may match TRBD1 or TRBD2 (6 bases each). CDR1 is SGHRS, CDR2 YFSETQ, per germline. Trimming took 2 bases from V and 6 from J, leaving 16 bases between them. The CDR3 loop spans 15 amino acids. CDR3 nucleotides: TGCGCCAGCAGCTTACAGGGAGGCGCAGGGGATACGCAGTATTTT. Its translation: CASSLQGGAGDTQYF. Full variable domain (rest looked up from reference TRBV5-1 and TRBJ2-3): KAGVTQTPRYLIKTRGQQVTLSCSPISGHRSVSWYQQTPGQGLQFLFEYFSETQRNKGNFPGRFSGRQFSNSRSEMNVSTLELGDSALYLCASSLQGGAGDTQYFGPGTRLTVL.

This clone has a single count. The J gene is TRBJ2-7, the V gene TRBV6-1; TRBD1 might be the D (6 bases). Trimming took 6 bases from V and 5 from J, leaving 8 bases between them. CDR1 and CDR2 (germline): MNHNS, SASEGT. The CDR3 contains 11 residues. The CDR3 DNA reads as TGTGCCAGCAGGACAGGTCACGAGCAGTACTTC. Residues: CASRTGHEQYF.

On this clone: A read error may account for a junction end that differs from germline. The genes are TRBV19 and TRBJ2-1; D tentatively fits TRBD1 or TRBD2 (5 bases each). The CDR3 consists of 13 residues. Germline CDR1 LNHDA, CDR2 SQIVND (reference sequence). CDR3 region: CASSRDAYNEQFF. In DNA, the CDR3 is TGTGCCAGCAGTAGGGACGCATACAATGAGCAGTTCTTC.

The chain links TRBV5-1 to TRBJ2-3; TRBD1 might be the D (6 bases). Per germline, CDR1 SGHRS and CDR2 YFSETQ. CDR3 length equals 14 residues. V gave up 3 bases and J gave up 2 bases, with 10 bases separating them. The CDR3: CASSSRTDTDTQYF. CDR3 coding DNA: TGCGCCAGCAGCTCCAGGACAGACACAGATACGCAGTATTTT.

The chain has TRBV6-1 and TRBJ1-1, with D unclear. CDR1 is MNHNS, CDR2 SASEGT, per germline. With 1 base removed from V and 11 bases from J, the gap between germline ends came to 8 bases. There are 11 residues in the CDR3. The CDR3 nucleotides are TGTGCCAGCAGTGAAGAAACTCCGGCTTTCTTT. Amino acids: CASSEETPAFF.

The CDR3, as DNA: TGTGCCAGCAGCTTAGACCCGGCAGTAGATACGCAGTATTTT. This translates into CASSLDPAVDTQYF. J is TRBJ2-3 and V is TRBV7-9, with no clear D. This CDR3 has 14 amino acids. The V end lost 1 base, the J end lost 5 bases, and 10 bases lay between the germline ends. Germline CDR1 and CDR2: SEHNR and FQNEAQ (reference sequence).

In regard to this clone: The junction departs from germline at one end; a sequencing error may be responsible. The rearrangement uses TRBV15 and TRBJ2-7; 8 bases align to TRBD1. Per the germline V gene, CDR1 is LNHNV and CDR2 is YYDKDF (reference sequence). This CDR3 has 14 residues. In DNA, the CDR3 is TGTGCCACCAGCGGAGACAGGGGTACCTACGAGCAGTACTTC. The encoded protein is CATSGDRGTYEQYF.